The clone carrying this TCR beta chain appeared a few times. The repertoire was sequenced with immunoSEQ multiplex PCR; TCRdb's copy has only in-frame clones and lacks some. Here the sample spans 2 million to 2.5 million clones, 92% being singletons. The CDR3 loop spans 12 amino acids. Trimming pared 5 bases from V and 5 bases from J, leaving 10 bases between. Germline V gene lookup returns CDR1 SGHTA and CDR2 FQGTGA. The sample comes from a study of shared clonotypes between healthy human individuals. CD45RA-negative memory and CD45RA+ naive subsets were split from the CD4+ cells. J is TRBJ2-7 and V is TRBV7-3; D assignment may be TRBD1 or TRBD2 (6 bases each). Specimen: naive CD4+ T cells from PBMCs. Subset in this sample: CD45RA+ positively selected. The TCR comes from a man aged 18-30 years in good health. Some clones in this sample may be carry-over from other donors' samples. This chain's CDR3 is CASSPGGDEQYF. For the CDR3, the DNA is TGTGCCAGCAGCCCCGGGGGCGACGAGCAGTACTTC.